These 27 T cell receptor beta chains originate from one sample sequenced in a study of T cell repertoires in cytomegalovirus infection. Via MiXCR, TCRdb re-called the reads, giving one row per CDR3 protein. The table records under 350,000 distinct CDR3 sequences, approximately 8.9% of them present only once. Sequenced input: PBMCs. These receptors were collected from a human donor in good health (CMV status not recorded). Some clones in this sample may be carry-over from other donors' samples.

A few counts support this clonotype. The rearrangement uses TRBV12-3 or TRBV12-4 and TRBJ1-5, with D possibly matching TRBD1 (6 bases). V shed 6 bases and J shed 0 bases, with 9 bases lying between them. The CDR3 sequence is 14 residues long. CDR3 sequence (DNA): TGTGCCAGCAGAACAGGGTTTAGCAATCAGCCCCAGCATTTT. Protein product: CASRTGFSNQPQHF.

CDR3 coding DNA: TGTGCCAGCAGTCCAGGACAGGGGAGGATCTATGGCAATCAGCCCCAGCATTTT. It is translated as CASSPGQGRIYGNQPQHF. The chain carries TRBV7-9 and TRBJ1-5, with TRBD1 identical over 9 bases. After removal of 6 bases from V and 2 bases from J, the junction contained 14 bases not matched to a gene. The CDR3 consists of 18 residues. Germline assignment: CDR1 SEHNR and CDR2 FQNEAQ (reference sequence).

In its sample, this clonotype was seen many times. The CDR3 protein is CSASWTGSGAYNEQFF. CDR3 coding DNA: TGCAGTGCTAGTTGGACAGGGTCCGGGGCCTACAATGAGCAGTTCTTC. The chain employs TRBV20-1 and TRBJ2-1; TRBD1 aligns across 8 bases. Germline loops: CDR1 DFQATT, CDR2 SNEGSKA (reference sequence). The CDR3 totals 16 residues. V lost 3 bases and J lost 2; bases outside the gene matches: 9.

J is TRBJ2-3 and V is TRBV9; D might be TRBD2 (6 bases). The germline V gene encodes CDR1 SGDLS and CDR2 YYNGEE. With 0 bases removed from V and 6 bases from J, the gap between germline ends came to 11 bases. The CDR3 is 14 residues long. The CDR3 DNA reads as TGTGCCAGCAGCGTAGTCGAGGGGAGGGATACGCAGTATTTT. Its protein is CASSVVEGRDTQYF.

In this sample, this clonotype turned up many times. V gene TRBV7-3 combines with J gene TRBJ2-5; possibly TRBD1 for D (5 bases). Germline CDR1 and CDR2: SGHTA and FQGTGA. The length of the CDR3 is 13 residues. The germline V and J ends were trimmed by 1 base and 2 bases, with 5 bases remaining between them. The CDR3 sequence is CASSLKGQETQYF. In DNA form, the CDR3 reads TGTGCCAGCAGCTTAAAGGGGCAAGAGACCCAGTACTTC.

V is TRBV3-1 and J is TRBJ2-1; D is unclear. The CDR3 runs to 11 residues. Germline V gene lookup returns CDR1 LGHDT and CDR2 YNNKEL (reference sequence). Between the trimmed V and J ends, which lost 5 bases and 7 bases, there was a span of 6 bases. For the CDR3, the DNA is TGTGCCAGCAGCGACCGTAATGAGCAGTTCTTC. Translated: CASSDRNEQFF.

This clonotype has ten or more counts. This chain joins TRBV6-2 or TRBV6-3 and TRBJ2-1; D not resolved. V was trimmed by 4 bases and J by 9 bases, leaving 13 bases between them. The CDR3 is made up of 13 amino acids. CDR1 MNHEY and CDR2 SVGEGT come from the germline V gene. The CDR3: CASSFHPTFEQFF. The CDR3 DNA reads as TGTGCCAGCAGTTTTCACCCAACATTTGAGCAGTTCTTC.

Only a few counts were recorded for this clonotype. This chain links TRBV11-2 with TRBJ2-5; 8 positions agree with TRBD1. The germline CDR1 and CDR2 sequences are SGHAT and FQNNGV. The CDR3 contains 14 residues. The junction had 4 bases not matched to a gene; V was cut back by 3 bases and J by 4 bases. The CDR3 loop is CASSFRGLGETQYF. Written as DNA, the CDR3 is TGTGCCAGCAGCTTCAGGGGGCTCGGAGAGACCCAGTACTTC.

The table lists this clonotype with a few counts. The chain joins TRBV14 to TRBJ2-1, with D possibly TRBD1 on 6 matching bases. Germline values: CDR1 SGHDN, CDR2 FVKESK. V dropped 4 bases and J dropped 8 bases, with 18 bases sitting between them. The CDR3 contains 15 residues. CDR3 in amino acids: CASSLRTRKGDEQFF. In DNA form, the CDR3 reads TGTGCCAGCAGCCTACGGACCAGGAAGGGGGATGAGCAGTTCTTC.

This clonotype has ten or more counts. The chain combines TRBV19 with TRBJ1-5; D is possibly TRBD1 (6 bases). There are 16 residues in the CDR3. V was cut by 7 bases and J by 0 bases, with 16 bases left in between. The V gene's germline CDR1 is LNHDA and CDR2 SQIVND (reference sequence). CDR3 bases: TGTGCCAGTAAAGGGGGGGCAGGCTATAGCAATCAGCCCCAGCATTTT. This translates into CASKGGAGYSNQPQHF.

The sample holds many counts of this clonotype. The gene calls are TRBV12-3 or TRBV12-4 and TRBJ1-1; the match to TRBD1 covers 9 bases. This CDR3 contains 18 residues. Trimming took 7 bases from V and 4 from J; bases not matched to a gene: 19. The CDR3 nucleotides read TGTGCCAGCAAAGGCCCGGGACAGGGAATGAGGGTTAGCACTGAAGCTTTCTTT. Translated: CASKGPGQGMRVSTEAFF.

This clonotype has at least ten counts. The V gene is TRBV20-1, the J gene TRBJ2-1; 10 bases map to TRBD2. The germline gives CDR1 DFQATT, CDR2 SNEGSKA (reference sequence). V gave up 1 base and J gave up 4 bases; unmatched junction bases: 7. The CDR3 runs to 16 residues. The CDR3 nucleotides read TGCAGTGCTAGAGGACAACAGCGGGGGGGATACAATGAGCAGTTCTTC. Protein: CSARGQQRGGYNEQFF.

As to this clonotype: One base away lies a much larger clone, so this may be a sequencing read error. The genes are TRBV2 and TRBJ2-7, with D maybe TRBD1 (5 bases). Per germline, CDR1 SNHLY and CDR2 FYNNEI. The CDR3 is made up of 13 amino acids. The CDR3 nucleotides are TGTGCCAACAGTCGATTTCAGGGATACGAGCAGTACTTC. Translation: CANSRFQGYEQYF.

This clonotype was seen repeatedly, ten times or more. The chain recombines TRBV19 with TRBJ2-3; TRBD2 aligns across 9 bases. Germline CDR1 and CDR2: LNHDA and SQIVND (reference sequence). V dropped 5 bases and J dropped 5; count of bases not matched to a gene: 8. CDR3 length: 15 amino acids. The CDR3 nucleotides read TGTGCCAGTAGTCTCGGACTAGCGCAACGAGATACGCAGTATTTT. Translated: CASSLGLAQRDTQYF. Based on the CDR3 plus reference TRBV19 and TRBJ2-3, the full variable domain is DGGITQSPKYLFRKEGQNVTLSCEQNLNHDAMYWYRQDPGQGLRLIYYSQIVNDFQKGDIAEGYSVSREKKESFPLTVTSAQKNPTAFYLCASSLGLAQRDTQYFGPGTRLTVL.

This clonotype was recorded many times. This chain connects TRBV6-1 to TRBJ2-3, with D unresolved. V was trimmed by 0 bases and J by 0 bases, leaving 13 bases between them. This CDR3 has 17 residues. Germline V gene sequence: CDR1 MNHNS, CDR2 SASEGT. The CDR3, as DNA: TGTGCCAGCAGTGAAGCGTACAGATCTCTAAGCACAGATACGCAGTATTTT. Encoded protein: CASSEAYRSLSTDTQYF.

This clonotype was recorded at least ten times. The genes are TRBV2 and TRBJ2-2, with no clear D. V was trimmed by 2 bases and J by 7 bases, leaving 8 bases between them. This CDR3 comprises 13 residues. Per the germline V gene, CDR1 is SNHLY and CDR2 is FYNNEI. CDR3: CASSESENGELFF. CDR3 bases: TGTGCCAGCAGTGAATCCGAGAACGGGGAGCTGTTTTTT.

This chain joins TRBV7-9 and TRBJ2-7; 9 bases fit TRBD1. Germline V gene sequence: CDR1 SEHNR, CDR2 FQNEAQ (reference sequence). This CDR3 is built from 16 residues. V was clipped by 2 bases and J by 1 base; unmatched bases: 6. CDR3: CASSLYGQGKSYEQYV. The DNA of the CDR3 is TGTGCCAGCAGCTTATATGGACAGGGGAAGTCCTACGAGCAGTACGTC.

This clonotype was found many times. This chain joins TRBV7-2 and TRBJ1-5; D is unclear. Germline CDR1 and CDR2: SGHTA and FQGNSA. Trimming took 0 bases from V and 3 from J, leaving 6 bases between them. The CDR3 contains 14 residues. As DNA, the CDR3 is TGTGCCAGCAGCTTAGCCACGGACAATCAGCCCCAGCATTTT. This encodes CASSLATDNQPQHF.

J is TRBJ1-3 and V is TRBV9, with D hard to call. Germline lookup yields CDR1 SGDLS and CDR2 YYNGEE. The CDR3 is 16 residues long. V was pared by 0 bases and J by 4 bases, with 14 bases between. In nucleotides, the CDR3 is TGTGCCAGCAGCGTAGATCCTACCAGAGTCGGAAACACCATATATTTT. This translates into CASSVDPTRVGNTIYF.

This clonotype showed up many times. The chain carries TRBV6-5 and TRBJ1-1, with a tentative D call TRBD1 (5 bases). Germline V lookup: CDR1 MNHEY, CDR2 SVGAGI. V lost 2 bases and J lost 1, with 8 bases in between. The length of the CDR3 is 14 residues. CDR3 sequence reads: CASSYDRTNTEAFF. CDR3 coding DNA: TGTGCCAGCAGTTACGACAGAACGAACACTGAAGCTTTCTTT.

V and J are TRBV2 and TRBJ1-1; D remains ambiguous. Trimming removed 5 bases at V and 2 bases at J, with 18 bases between. CDR1 and CDR2 (germline): SNHLY, FYNNEI. The CDR3 totals 16 residues. The CDR3 region is CASSRPGGRKNTEAFF. The CDR3 region has the DNA TGTGCCAGCAGTAGACCCGGAGGGCGAAAAAACACTGAAGCTTTCTTT.

This clonotype was counted a few times. The chain employs TRBV19 and TRBJ1-1, with 9 nucleotides matching TRBD1. V shed 6 bases, J shed 2 bases, and the junction held 4 bases outside the gene matches. CDR3 length: 14 amino acids. The germline gives CDR1 LNHDA, CDR2 SQIVND (reference sequence). The chain's CDR3 is CASRLQGANTEAFF. CDR3 nucleotide sequence: TGTGCCAGTAGATTACAGGGGGCAAACACTGAAGCTTTCTTT.

Many counts were recorded for this clonotype. The gene calls are TRBV7-2 and TRBJ2-3; no reliable D call. Germline V gene sequence: CDR1 SGHTA, CDR2 FQGNSA. The ends were cut back, 1 base at V and 4 bases at J, with 9 bases in the middle. There are 14 residues in the CDR3. CDR3 sequence (DNA): TGTGCCAGCAGCTTAGTATCCAGCGCAGATACGCAGTATTTT. It yields the protein CASSLVSSADTQYF.

This clonotype was picked up many times. The rearrangement joins TRBV4-2 to TRBJ1-1; no clear D. Germline CDR1 and CDR2: LGHNA and YNFKEQ. The CDR3 is made up of 12 amino acids. V was shortened by 10 bases and J by 7 bases, with 16 bases between the two germline ends. The chain's CDR3 is CATSDTGDEAFF. DNA for the CDR3: TGTGCCACCTCCGACACTGGGGATGAAGCTTTCTTT.

This clonotype was picked up many times. One end of the junction does not line up with germline, which may come from a read error. The V call is TRBV7-7, the J call TRBJ1-1; 8 bases map to TRBD1. The CDR3 is 13 residues long. Germline V CDR1 and CDR2: SSHAT, FNYEAQ (reference sequence). For the CDR3, the DNA is TGTGCTAGCAGCAAAGACAGGGGCACTGAAGCTTTCTTT. Translating gives CASSKDRGTEAFF.

This clonotype was found many times. This chain uses TRBV7-6 with TRBJ1-3; no reliable D call. V lost 5 bases to trimming and J lost 1 base, with 15 bases between them. Germline CDR1 is SGHVS and CDR2 is FNYEAQ. The CDR3 is 16 residues long. The CDR3 here is CASSLGEKLSGNTIYF. Written as DNA, the CDR3 is TGTGCCAGCAGCCTCGGGGAGAAATTGTCTGGAAACACCATATATTTT.

The table lists this clonotype with many counts. V and J are TRBV28 and TRBJ1-1; D is possibly TRBD1 (5 bases). Trimming left V 5 bases short and J 4 bases short, with 14 bases between. This CDR3 spans 14 amino acids. CDR1 and CDR2 from the germline V gene are MDHEN and SYDVKM. DNA for the CDR3: TGTGCCAGCAGTCCGCTGGGGGAGCCCACTGAAGCTTTCTTT. Translating it yields CASSPLGEPTEAFF.